This is a list of T cell receptor beta chains from one sample in a study of blood T cells in healthy people across ages. TCRdb passed the 5' RACE reads through MiXCR, listing each CDR3 protein once. The sample shows around 1,500,000 distinct CDR3 sequences, 28% of them seen only once. The sample comprised blood. These receptors all stem from a woman in her 30s in good health. CDR3s include the opening cysteine and the closing phenylalanine or tryptophan. A D gene is named only where the DNA matches it firmly. Some rows mark clone size as missing; the rest say once, few, many or name a class of expanded clone.

- | TRBJ2-7 | TRBV14 | - | CAGSQVNEGQYF | TGTGCCGGCAGCCAAGTCAACGAAGGACAGTACTTC
- | TRBJ1-2 | TRBV20-1 | - | CSASGVGGRGYTF | TGCAGTGCTAGCGGTGTGGGGGGTCGAGGCTACACCTTC
many | TRBJ2-1 | TRBV20-1 | - | CSARVSGGFDEQFF | TGCAGTGCTAGAGTGTCGGGGGGCTTCGATGAGCAGTTCTTC
many | TRBJ2-6 | TRBV7-9 | - | CASQLPGPSSGANVLTF | TGTGCCAGCCAACTACCGGGCCCTTCCTCTGGGGCCAACGTCCTGACTTTC
- | TRBJ1-3 | TRBV5-1 | - | CASSLFPESSGNTIYF | TGCGCCAGCAGCTTGTTCCCGGAAAGCTCAGGAAACACCATATATTTT
- | TRBJ2-7 | TRBV4-1 | - | CASSQEFRGLIYEQYF | TGCGCCAGCAGCCAAGAGTTTCGAGGCCTGATCTACGAGCAGTACTTC
- | TRBJ2-3 | TRBV7-9 | - | CTSSLDGYTQYF | TGTACCAGCAGCTTAGATGGCTATACGCAGTATTTT
few | TRBJ2-5 | TRBV6-1 | TRBD1 | CASKGAEETQYF | TGTGCCAGCAAGGGGGCTGAAGAGACCCAGTACTTC
- | TRBJ2-4 | TRBV20-1 | TRBD1 | CSARGGQGNIQYF | TGCAGTGCTAGGGGGGGACAGGGAAACATTCAGTACTTC
few | TRBJ2-7 | TRBV12-3/TRBV12-4 | TRBD1 | CASSFPGQGLYEQYF | TGTGCCAGCAGTTTTCCTGGACAGGGACTCTACGAGCAGTACTTC
- | TRBJ2-1 | TRBV27 | TRBD1 | CASSFHRAPDRGSYNEQFF | TGTGCCAGCAGTTTCCACCGCGCGCCAGACAGGGGCTCCTACAATGAGCAGTTCTTC
- | TRBJ2-3 | TRBV15 | TRBD2 | CAISRDAGAQYF | TGTGCCATCAGCAGAGATGCGGGGGCGCAGTATTTT
few | TRBJ1-2 | TRBV6-6 | - | CASSLPRQSWNYGYTF | TGTGCCAGCAGTCTACCTCGACAGTCTTGGAATTATGGCTACACCTTC
many | TRBJ2-7 | TRBV20-1 | TRBD2 | CSARDPSASGSSYEQYF | TGCAGTGCTAGAGATCCGTCCGCTAGCGGGAGCTCCTACGAGCAGTACTTC
- | TRBJ2-7 | TRBV7-9 | - | CASSSQGRTYEQYF | TGTGCCAGCAGCTCACAAGGCAGGACCTACGAGCAGTACTTC
- | TRBJ1-2 | TRBV20-1 | - | CSAGAIQGGYGYTF | TGCAGTGCTGGAGCAATACAGGGAGGGTATGGCTACACCTTC
- | TRBJ2-5 | TRBV12-3/TRBV12-4 | TRBD2 | CAGSPPGTSGIETQYF | TGTGCCGGCAGCCCGCCCGGGACTAGCGGGATCGAGACCCAGTACTTC
few | TRBJ2-2 | TRBV12-5 | - | CASGLILGATGELFF | TGTGCTAGTGGTTTGATTTTAGGAGCCACCGGGGAGCTGTTTTTT
- | TRBJ1-2 | TRBV2 | TRBD1 | CAGTSLQGKSSYTF | TGTGCCGGGACCTCTTTACAGGGGAAGAGTAGCTACACCTTC
- | TRBJ2-7 | TRBV5-1 | - | CVSSVGGSSSYEQYF | TGCGTCTCTAGCGTTGGGGGCTCTTCCTCCTACGAGCAGTACTTC
few | TRBJ2-7 | TRBV27 | - | CASSSETGGEQYF | TGTGCCAGCAGTTCAGAGACAGGCGGCGAGCAGTACTTC
- | TRBJ2-5 | TRBV20-1 | - | CSALGPPGGPETQYF | TGCAGTGCTTTAGGGCCACCCGGGGGCCCAGAGACCCAGTACTTC
- | TRBJ1-2 | TRBV25-1 | - | CASSDFAGNYGYTF | TGTGCCAGCAGTGACTTCGCCGGAAACTATGGCTACACCTTC
few | TRBJ2-1 | TRBV29-1 | TRBD2 | CSLLAGADEQFF | TGCAGCCTCCTAGCGGGAGCCGATGAGCAGTTCTTC
- | TRBJ2-3 | TRBV6-5 | TRBD2 | CASSPPGLVTDTQYF | TGTGCCAGCAGTCCCCCGGGACTAGTGACAGATACGCAGTATTTT
- | TRBJ2-5 | TRBV28 | - | CASSRGTDYGQYF | TGTGCTAGCAGTCGGGGGACAGACTACGGGCAGTACTTC
- | TRBJ2-3 | TRBV7-2 | TRBD2 | CASRPGLAGGPRDTQYF | TGTGCCAGCAGGCCTGGACTAGCGGGAGGGCCTCGAGATACGCAGTATTTT
- | TRBJ1-2 | TRBV25-1 | - | CASSEWSRGGYTF | TGTGCCAGCAGTGAATGGAGCAGAGGTGGCTACACCTTC
few | TRBJ1-2 | TRBV10-3 | TRBD1 | CAISESGGSTF | TGTGCCATCAGTGAGTCAGGGGGCTCCACCTTC
few | TRBJ2-5 | TRBV5-1 | - | CASAGQLQETQYF | TGCGCCAGTGCCGGACAACTTCAAGAGACCCAGTACTTC
- | TRBJ1-2 | TRBV6-5 | - | CASRVLSNYGYTF | TGTGCCAGCAGGGTCTTATCTAACTATGGCTACACCTTC
- | TRBJ2-2 | TRBV5-1 | - | CASSHPGAGELFF | TGCGCCAGCAGCCACCCGGGAGCCGGGGAGCTGTTTTTT
few | TRBJ2-7 | TRBV5-1 | TRBD1 | CASSWDDRGVYEQYF | TGCGCCAGCAGCTGGGATGACAGGGGAGTCTACGAGCAGTACTTC
- | TRBJ1-5 | TRBV16 | - | CASSQSSGDRGNQPQHF | TGTGCCAGCAGCCAATCATCCGGGGATAGGGGCAATCAGCCCCAGCATTTT
few | TRBJ1-1 | TRBV7-2 | - | CASSLGETTEAFF | TGTGCCAGCAGCTTAGGTGAGACCACTGAAGCTTTCTTT
- | TRBJ1-5 | TRBV6-6 | TRBD1 | CASSGQGLSNQPQHF | TGTGCCAGCAGCGGACAGGGGTTAAGCAATCAGCCCCAGCATTTT
few | TRBJ2-5 | TRBV11-2 | - | CASSLKSPRVDQETQYF | TGTGCCAGCAGCTTAAAGTCCCCAAGGGTGGACCAAGAGACCCAGTACTTC
few | TRBJ2-1 | TRBV6-2/TRBV6-3 | - | CASMGETRYNEQFF | TGTGCCAGCATGGGCGAGACTCGCTACAATGAGCAGTTCTTC
many | TRBJ2-7 | TRBV5-6 | - | CASSLRHVSEQYF | TGTGCCAGCAGCTTGCGGCATGTAAGCGAGCAGTACTTC
few | TRBJ2-1 | TRBV6-7 | - | CASSYTFYNEQFF | TGTGCCAGCAGTTACACCTTCTACAATGAGCAGTTCTTC